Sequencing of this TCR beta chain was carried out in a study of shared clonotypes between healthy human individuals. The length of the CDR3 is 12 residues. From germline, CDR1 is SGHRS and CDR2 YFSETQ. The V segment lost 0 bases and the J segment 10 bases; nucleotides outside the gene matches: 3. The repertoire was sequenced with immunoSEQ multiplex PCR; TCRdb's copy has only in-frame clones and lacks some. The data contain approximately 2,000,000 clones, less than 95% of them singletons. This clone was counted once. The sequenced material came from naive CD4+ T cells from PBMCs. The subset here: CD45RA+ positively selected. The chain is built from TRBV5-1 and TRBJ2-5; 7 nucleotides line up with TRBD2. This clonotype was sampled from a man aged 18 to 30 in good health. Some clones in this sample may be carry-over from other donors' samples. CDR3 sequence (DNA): TGCGCCAGCAGCTTGGATTGGGGGGGCCAGTACTTC. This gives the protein CASSLDWGGQYF.